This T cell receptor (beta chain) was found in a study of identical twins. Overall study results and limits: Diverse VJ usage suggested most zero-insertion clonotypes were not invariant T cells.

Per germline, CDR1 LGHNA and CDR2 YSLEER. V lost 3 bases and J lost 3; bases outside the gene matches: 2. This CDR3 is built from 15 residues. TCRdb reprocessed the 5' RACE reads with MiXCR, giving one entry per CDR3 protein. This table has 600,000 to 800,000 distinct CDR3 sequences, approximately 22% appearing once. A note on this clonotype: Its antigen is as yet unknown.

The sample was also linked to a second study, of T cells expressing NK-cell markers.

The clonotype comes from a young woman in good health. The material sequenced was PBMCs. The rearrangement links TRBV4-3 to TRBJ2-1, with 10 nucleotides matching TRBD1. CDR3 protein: CASSQGQGIYNEQFF. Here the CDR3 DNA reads TGCGCCAGCAGCCAGGGACAGGGGATCTACAATGAGCAGTTCTTC.